This T cell receptor (beta chain) emerged from a study of control samples from healthy donors and cancer patients. Germline lookup yields CDR1 MGHRA and CDR2 YSYEKL. V was clipped by 4 bases and J by 1 base, with 14 bases between them. The CDR3 runs 16 residues. Method: immunoSEQ multiplex PCR; TCRdb's copy keeps in-frame clones and lacks some. The sample has around 95,000 clones; approximately 84% are singletons. The TCR comes from a woman aged 45-59 years in good health. The sequenced sample consisted of blood. The chain links TRBV4-1 to TRBJ2-1, with a tentative D call TRBD2 (5 bases). The CDR3 is CASSPAQRPSYNEQFF. CDR3 DNA: TGCGCCAGCAGCCCAGCTCAGCGGCCTTCCTACAATGAGCAGTTCTTC.